The entry below gives a single T cell receptor beta chain sequence along with its context. This entry belongs to a study of blood T cell repertoires in COVID-19. Study overall: Spain, Italy and the United States supplied samples that represented acute and convalescent COVID-19.

This table comes from immunoSEQ multiplex PCR, and its TCRdb copy is limited to in-frame clones, with some not included. The table lists 200,000 or so clones, 89% of them singletons. This CDR3 has 14 amino acids. Trimming took 4 bases from V and 9 from J; bases not matched to a gene: 4. Germline loops: CDR1 SGHRS, CDR2 YFSETQ. The sample consisted of PBMCs or T cells enriched from blood (not recorded which). The sequence was collected from a woman aged 18-29 years who had recovered from COVID-19. The chain combines TRBV5-1 with TRBJ1-6; 10 bases align to TRBD1. CDR3 amino acids: CASSPGQGGSPLHF. CDR3 sequence (DNA): TGCGCCAGCAGCCCCGGACAGGGGGGTTCACCCCTCCACTTT. The complete variable domain, with remaining parts taken from reference TRBV5-1 and TRBJ1-6, reads KAGVTQTPRYLIKTRGQQVTLSCSPISGHRSVSWYQQTPGQGLQFLFEYFSETQRNKGNFPGRFSGRQFSNSRSEMNVSTLELGDSALYLCASSPGQGGSPLHFGNGTRLTVT.